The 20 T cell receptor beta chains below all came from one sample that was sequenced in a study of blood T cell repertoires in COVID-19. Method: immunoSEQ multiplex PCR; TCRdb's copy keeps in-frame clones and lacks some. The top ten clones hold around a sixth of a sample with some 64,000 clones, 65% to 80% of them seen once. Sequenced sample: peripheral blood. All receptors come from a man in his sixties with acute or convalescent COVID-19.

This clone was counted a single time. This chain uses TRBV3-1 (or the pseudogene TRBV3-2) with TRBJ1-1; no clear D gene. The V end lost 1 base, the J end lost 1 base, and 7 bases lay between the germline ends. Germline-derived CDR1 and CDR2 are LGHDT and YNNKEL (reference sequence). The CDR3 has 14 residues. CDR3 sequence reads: CASSQGVRNTEAFF. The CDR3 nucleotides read TGTGCCAGCAGCCAAGGTGTTAGGAACACTGAAGCTTTCTTT.

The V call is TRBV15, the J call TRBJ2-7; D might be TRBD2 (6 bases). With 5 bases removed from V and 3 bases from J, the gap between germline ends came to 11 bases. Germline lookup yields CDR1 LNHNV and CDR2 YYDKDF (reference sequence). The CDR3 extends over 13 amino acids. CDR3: CATSGPGGYEQYF. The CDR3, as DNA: TGTGCCACCAGCGGCCCCGGGGGCTACGAGCAGTACTTC. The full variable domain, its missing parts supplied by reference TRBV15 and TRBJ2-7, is DAMVIQNPRYQVTQFGKPVTLSCSQTLNHNVMYWYQQKSSQAPKLLFHYYDKDFNNEADTPDNFQSRRPNTSFCFLDIRSPGLGDTAMYLCATSGPGGYEQYFGPGTRLTVT.

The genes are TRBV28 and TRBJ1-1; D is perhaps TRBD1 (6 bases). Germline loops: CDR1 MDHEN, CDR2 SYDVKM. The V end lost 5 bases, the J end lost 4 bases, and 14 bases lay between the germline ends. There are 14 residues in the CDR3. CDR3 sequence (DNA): TGTGCCAGCAGTAATAACAGGGAGATCACTGAAGCTTTCTTT. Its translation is CASSNNREITEAFF.

CDR3 sequence reads: CAISRTGGPETQYF. The DNA of the CDR3 is TGTGCCATCAGTCGGACAGGGGGGCCGGAGACCCAGTACTTC. The genes are TRBV10-3 and TRBJ2-5; 10 nucleotides line up with TRBD1. V lost 5 bases to trimming and J lost 5 bases; unmatched junction nucleotides: 5. Germline V CDR1 and CDR2: ENHRY, SYGVKD. This CDR3 contains 14 residues.

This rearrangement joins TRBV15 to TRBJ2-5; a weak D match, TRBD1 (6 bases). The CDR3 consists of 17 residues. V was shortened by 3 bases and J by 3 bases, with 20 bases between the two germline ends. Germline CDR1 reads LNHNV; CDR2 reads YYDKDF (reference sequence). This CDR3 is CATSRDRGRGFEETQYF. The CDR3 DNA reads TGTGCCACCAGCAGGGATCGTGGCAGGGGTTTTGAAGAGACCCAGTACTTC.

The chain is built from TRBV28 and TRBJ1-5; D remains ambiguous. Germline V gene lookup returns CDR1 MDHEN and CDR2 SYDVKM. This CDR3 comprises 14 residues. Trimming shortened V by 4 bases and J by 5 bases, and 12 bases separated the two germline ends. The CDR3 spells CASSSPRDHQPQHF. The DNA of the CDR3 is TGTGCCAGCAGTTCCCCGCGAGATCATCAGCCCCAGCATTTT.

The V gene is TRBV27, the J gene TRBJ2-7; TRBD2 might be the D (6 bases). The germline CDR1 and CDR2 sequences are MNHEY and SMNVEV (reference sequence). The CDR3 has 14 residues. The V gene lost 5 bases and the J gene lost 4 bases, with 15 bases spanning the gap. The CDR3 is CASSTWGDAYEQYF. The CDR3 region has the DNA TGTGCCAGCAGTACTTGGGGGGATGCGTACGAGCAGTACTTC.

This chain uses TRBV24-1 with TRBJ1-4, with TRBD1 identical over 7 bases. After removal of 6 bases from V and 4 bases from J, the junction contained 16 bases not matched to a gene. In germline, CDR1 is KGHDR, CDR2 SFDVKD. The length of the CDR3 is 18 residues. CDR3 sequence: CATSLVRGAAPYNEKLFF. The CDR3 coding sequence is TGTGCCACCAGTCTCGTCAGGGGGGCAGCACCCTATAATGAAAAACTGTTTTTT.

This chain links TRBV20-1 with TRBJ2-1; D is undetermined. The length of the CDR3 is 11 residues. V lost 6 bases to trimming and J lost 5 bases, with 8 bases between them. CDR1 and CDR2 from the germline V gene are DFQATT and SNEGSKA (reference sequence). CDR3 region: CSAPGNNEQFF. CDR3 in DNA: TGCAGTGCGCCTGGCAACAATGAGCAGTTCTTC.

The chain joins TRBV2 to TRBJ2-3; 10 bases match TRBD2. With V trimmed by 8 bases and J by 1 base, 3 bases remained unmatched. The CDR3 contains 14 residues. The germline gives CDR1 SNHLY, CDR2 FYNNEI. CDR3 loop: CASGGLAGTDTQYF. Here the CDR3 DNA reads TGTGCCAGCGGAGGACTAGCGGGCACAGATACGCAGTATTTT.

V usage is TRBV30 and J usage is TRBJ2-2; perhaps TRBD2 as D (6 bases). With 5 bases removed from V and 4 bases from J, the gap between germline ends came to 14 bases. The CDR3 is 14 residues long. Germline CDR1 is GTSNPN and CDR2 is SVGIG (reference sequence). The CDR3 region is CAWFGGLGTGELFF. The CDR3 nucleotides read TGTGCCTGGTTTGGAGGGCTGGGCACCGGGGAGCTGTTTTTT.

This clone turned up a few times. The CDR3 DNA sequence: TGTGCCAGCAGCCGAGGACTAGCGGGAGCGTCCGAGCAGTACTTC. Its translation is CASSRGLAGASEQYF. The gene calls are TRBV5-4 and TRBJ2-7, with 13 bases matching TRBD2. The junction had 7 bases not matched to a gene; V was cut back by 4 bases and J by 6 bases. Germline V gene data show CDR1 as SGHNT and CDR2 as YYREEE (reference sequence). This CDR3 has 15 residues.

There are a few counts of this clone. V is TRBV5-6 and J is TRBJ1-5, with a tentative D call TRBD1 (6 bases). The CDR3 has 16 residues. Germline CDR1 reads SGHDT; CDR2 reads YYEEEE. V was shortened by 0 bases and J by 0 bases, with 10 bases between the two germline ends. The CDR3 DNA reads TGTGCCAGCAGCTTGGGAGGGGGACATAGCAATCAGCCCCAGCATTTT. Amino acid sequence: CASSLGGGHSNQPQHF.

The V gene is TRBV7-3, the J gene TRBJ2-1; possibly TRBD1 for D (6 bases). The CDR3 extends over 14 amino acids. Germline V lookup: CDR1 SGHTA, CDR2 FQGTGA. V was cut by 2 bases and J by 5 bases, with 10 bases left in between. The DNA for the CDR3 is TGTGCCAGCAGCTTATGGGACAAGGACAATGAGCAGTTCTTC. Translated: CASSLWDKDNEQFF.

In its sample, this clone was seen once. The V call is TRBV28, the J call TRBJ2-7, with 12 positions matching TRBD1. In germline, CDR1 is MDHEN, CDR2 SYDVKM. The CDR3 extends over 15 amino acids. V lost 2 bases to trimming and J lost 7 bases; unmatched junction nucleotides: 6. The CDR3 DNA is TGTGCCAGCAGTTTACCGGGACAGGGGGCAAATGAGCAGTACTTC. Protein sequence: CASSLPGQGANEQYF.

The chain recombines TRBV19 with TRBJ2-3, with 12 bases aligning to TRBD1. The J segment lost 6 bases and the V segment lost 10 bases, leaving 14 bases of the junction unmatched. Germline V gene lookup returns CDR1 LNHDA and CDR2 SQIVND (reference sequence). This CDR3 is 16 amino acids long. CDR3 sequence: CATHPGRDRGPDTQYF. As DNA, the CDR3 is TGTGCCACCCACCCTGGCCGGGACAGGGGGCCTGATACGCAGTATTTT.

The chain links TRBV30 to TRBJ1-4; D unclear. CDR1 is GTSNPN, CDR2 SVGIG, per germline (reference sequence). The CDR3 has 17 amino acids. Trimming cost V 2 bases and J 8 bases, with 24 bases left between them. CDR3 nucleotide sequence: TGTGCCTGGAGTCTAGGGAGGTTTGGGCAGGAGGGAGAAAAACTGTTTTTT. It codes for CAWSLGRFGQEGEKLFF.

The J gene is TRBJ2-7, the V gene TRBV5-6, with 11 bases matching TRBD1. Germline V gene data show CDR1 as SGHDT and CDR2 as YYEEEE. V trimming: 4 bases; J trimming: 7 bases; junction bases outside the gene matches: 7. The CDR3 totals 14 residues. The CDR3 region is CASSPGTGGWEQYF. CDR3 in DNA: TGTGCCAGCAGCCCTGGGACAGGGGGGTGGGAGCAGTACTTC.

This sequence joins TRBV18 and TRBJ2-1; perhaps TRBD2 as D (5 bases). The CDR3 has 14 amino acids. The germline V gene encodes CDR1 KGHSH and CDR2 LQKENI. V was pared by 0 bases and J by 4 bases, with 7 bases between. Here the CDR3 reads CASSPPSGYNEQFF. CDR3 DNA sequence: TGTGCCAGCTCACCACCGAGCGGTTACAATGAGCAGTTCTTC.

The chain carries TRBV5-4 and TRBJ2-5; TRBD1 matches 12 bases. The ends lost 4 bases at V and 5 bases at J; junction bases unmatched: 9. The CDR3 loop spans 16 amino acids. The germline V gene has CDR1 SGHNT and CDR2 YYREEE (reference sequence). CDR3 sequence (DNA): TGTGCCAGCAGCATTGGGGGGACAGGGGGCTGGGAGACCCAGTACTTC. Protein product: CASSIGGTGGWETQYF.